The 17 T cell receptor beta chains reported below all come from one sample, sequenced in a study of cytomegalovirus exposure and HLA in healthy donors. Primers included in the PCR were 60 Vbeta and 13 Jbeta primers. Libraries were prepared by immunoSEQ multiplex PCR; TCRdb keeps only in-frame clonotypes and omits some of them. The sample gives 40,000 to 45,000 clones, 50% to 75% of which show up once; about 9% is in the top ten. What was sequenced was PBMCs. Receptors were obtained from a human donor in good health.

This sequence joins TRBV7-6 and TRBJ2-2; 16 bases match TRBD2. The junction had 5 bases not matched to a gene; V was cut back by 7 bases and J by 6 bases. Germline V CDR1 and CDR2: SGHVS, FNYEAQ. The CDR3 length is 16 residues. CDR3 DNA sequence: TGTGCCAGCACTGGGACTAGCGGGGGGGCCGCCGGGGAGCTGTTTTTT. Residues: CASTGTSGGAAGELFF.

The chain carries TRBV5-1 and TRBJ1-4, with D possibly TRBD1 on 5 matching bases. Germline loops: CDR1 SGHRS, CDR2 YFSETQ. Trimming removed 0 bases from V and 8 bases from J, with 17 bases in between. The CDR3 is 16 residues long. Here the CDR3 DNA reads TGCGCCAGCAGCTTGGGTGTCTTCAAACGACAGGAAAAACTGTTTTTT. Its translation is CASSLGVFKRQEKLFF.

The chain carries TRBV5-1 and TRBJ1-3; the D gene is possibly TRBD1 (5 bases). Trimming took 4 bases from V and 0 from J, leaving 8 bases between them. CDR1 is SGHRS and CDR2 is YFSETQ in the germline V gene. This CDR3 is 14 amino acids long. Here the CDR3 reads CASSGTDSGNTIYF. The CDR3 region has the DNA TGCGCCAGCAGCGGGACTGACTCTGGAAACACCATATATTTT.

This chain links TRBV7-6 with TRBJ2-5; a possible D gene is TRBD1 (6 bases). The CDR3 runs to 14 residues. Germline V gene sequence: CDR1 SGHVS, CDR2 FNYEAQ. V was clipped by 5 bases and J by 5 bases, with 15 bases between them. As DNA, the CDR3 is TGTGCCAGCAGCCGATCGGGCACAGGGGAGACCCAGTACTTC. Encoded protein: CASSRSGTGETQYF.

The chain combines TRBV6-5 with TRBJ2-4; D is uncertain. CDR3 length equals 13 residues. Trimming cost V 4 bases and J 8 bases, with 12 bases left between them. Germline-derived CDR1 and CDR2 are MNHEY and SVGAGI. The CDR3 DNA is TGTGCCAGCAGTTCACTCCCGAGCGACATTCAGTACTTC. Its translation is CASSSLPSDIQYF.

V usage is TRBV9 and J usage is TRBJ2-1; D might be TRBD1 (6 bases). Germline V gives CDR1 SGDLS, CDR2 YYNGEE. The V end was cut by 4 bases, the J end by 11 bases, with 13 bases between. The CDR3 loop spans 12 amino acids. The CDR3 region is CASSTEGVQQFF. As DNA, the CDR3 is TGTGCCAGCAGCACCGAGGGGGTTCAGCAGTTCTTC.

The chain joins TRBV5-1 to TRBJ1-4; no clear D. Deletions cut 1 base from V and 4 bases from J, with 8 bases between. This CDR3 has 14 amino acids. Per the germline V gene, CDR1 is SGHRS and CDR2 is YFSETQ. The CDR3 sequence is CASSLLAVNEKLFF. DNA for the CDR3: TGCGCCAGCAGCTTGCTGGCAGTTAATGAAAAACTGTTTTTT.

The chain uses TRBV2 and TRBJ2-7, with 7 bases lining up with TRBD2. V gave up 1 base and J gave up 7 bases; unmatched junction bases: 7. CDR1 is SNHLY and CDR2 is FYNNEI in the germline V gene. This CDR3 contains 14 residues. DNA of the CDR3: TGTGCCAGCAGTGAAGTTGCGGGGGTTGGGGAGCAGTACTTC. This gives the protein CASSEVAGVGEQYF. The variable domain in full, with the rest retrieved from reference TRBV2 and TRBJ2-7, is EPEVTQTPSHQVTQMGQEVILRCVPISNHLYFYWYRQILGQKVEFLVSFYNNEISEKSEIFDDQFSVERPDGSNFTLKIRSTKLEDSAMYFCASSEVAGVGEQYFGPGTRLTVT.

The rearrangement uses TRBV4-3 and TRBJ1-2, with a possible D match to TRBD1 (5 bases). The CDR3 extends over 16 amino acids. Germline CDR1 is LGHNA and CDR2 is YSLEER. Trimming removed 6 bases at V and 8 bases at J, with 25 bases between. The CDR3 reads CASSPSTGESTMGYTF. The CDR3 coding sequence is TGCGCCAGCAGTCCTAGTACAGGAGAGAGTACTATGGGCTACACCTTC.

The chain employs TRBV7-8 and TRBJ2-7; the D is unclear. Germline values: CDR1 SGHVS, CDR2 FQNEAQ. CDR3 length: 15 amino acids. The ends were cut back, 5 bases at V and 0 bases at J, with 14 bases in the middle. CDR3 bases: TGTGCCAGCAGCCCCCCCGGGTTGAGCTCCTACGAGCAGTACTTC. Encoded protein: CASSPPGLSSYEQYF.

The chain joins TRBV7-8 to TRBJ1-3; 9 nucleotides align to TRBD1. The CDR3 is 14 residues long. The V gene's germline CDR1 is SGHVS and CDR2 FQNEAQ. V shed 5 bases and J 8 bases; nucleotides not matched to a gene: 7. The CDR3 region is CASSQDRGWDTIYF. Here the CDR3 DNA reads TGTGCCAGCAGCCAGGACAGGGGATGGGACACCATATATTTT.

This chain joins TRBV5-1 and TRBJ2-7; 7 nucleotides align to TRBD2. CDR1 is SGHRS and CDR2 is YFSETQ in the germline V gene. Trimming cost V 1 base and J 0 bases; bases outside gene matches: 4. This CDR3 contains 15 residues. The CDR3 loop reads CASSLLTGGSYEQYF. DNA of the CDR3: TGCGCCAGCAGCTTGTTAACGGGGGGCTCCTACGAGCAGTACTTC.

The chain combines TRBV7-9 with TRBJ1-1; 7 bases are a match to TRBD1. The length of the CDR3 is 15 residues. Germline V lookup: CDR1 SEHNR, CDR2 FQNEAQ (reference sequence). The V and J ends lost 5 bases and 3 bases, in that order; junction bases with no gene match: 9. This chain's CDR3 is CASSPRGTGDTEAFF. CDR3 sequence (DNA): TGTGCCAGCAGCCCCAGGGGGACGGGGGACACTGAAGCTTTCTTT.

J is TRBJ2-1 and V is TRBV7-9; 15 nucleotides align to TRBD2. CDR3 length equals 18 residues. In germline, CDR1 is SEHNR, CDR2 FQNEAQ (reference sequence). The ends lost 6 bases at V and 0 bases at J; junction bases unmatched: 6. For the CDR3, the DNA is TGTGCCAGCAGAACGGGGACTAGCGGGGGGAGCTCCTACAATGAGCAGTTCTTC. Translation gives CASRTGTSGGSSYNEQFF.

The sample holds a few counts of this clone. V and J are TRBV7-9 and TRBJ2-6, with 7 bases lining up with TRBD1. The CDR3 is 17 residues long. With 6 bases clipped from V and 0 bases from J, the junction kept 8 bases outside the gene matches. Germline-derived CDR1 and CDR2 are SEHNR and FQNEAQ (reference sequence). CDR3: CASSPGTVYSGANVLTF. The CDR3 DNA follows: TGTGCCAGCAGTCCCGGGACAGTTTACTCTGGGGCCAACGTCCTGACTTTC.

DNA of the CDR3: TGTGCCAGCTCACCACCCGCGGGAGGGGATGGCTACACCTTC. Its protein product is CASSPPAGGDGYTF. This chain joins TRBV18 and TRBJ1-2, with D possibly being TRBD1 (5 bases). V lost 0 bases, J lost 6 bases, and 11 bases lay in between. This CDR3 spans 14 amino acids. Germline-derived CDR1 and CDR2 are KGHSH and LQKENI.

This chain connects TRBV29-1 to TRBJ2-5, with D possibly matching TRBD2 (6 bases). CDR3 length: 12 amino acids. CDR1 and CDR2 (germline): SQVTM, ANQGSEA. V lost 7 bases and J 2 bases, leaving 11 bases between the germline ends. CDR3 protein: CSGKGLQETQYF. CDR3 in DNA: TGCAGCGGCAAGGGACTGCAAGAGACCCAGTACTTC. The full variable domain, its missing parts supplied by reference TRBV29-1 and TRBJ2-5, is SAVISQKPSRDICQRGTSLTIQCQVDSQVTMMFWYRQQPGQSLTLIATANQGSEATYESGFVIDKFPISRPNLTFSTLTVSNMSPEDSSIYLCSGKGLQETQYFGPGTRLLVL.